This TCR beta chain was captured by sequencing in a study of cytomegalovirus exposure and HLA in healthy donors. Amplification used 60 Vbeta primers and 13 Jbeta primers. Data came from immunoSEQ multiplex PCR; TCRdb stores just in-frame clones and leaves some out. The repertoire consists of some 150,000 clones, with about 80% occurring once and the leading ten covering 1.5% to 2%. V trimming: 0 bases; J trimming: 9 bases; junction bases outside the gene matches: 12. CDR1 is GTSNPN, CDR2 SVGIG, per germline (reference sequence). The CDR3 extends over 16 amino acids. Sequenced: PBMCs. The TCR sequence derives from a woman between 25 and 40 years old in good health and CMV-seronegative. The rearrangement uses TRBV30 and TRBJ2-1, with 9 bases aligning to TRBD1. The CDR3 loop is CAWSVLETGGFSEQFF. Here the CDR3 DNA reads TGTGCCTGGAGTGTACTGGAGACAGGGGGATTTTCTGAGCAGTTCTTC.